Included here is one T cell receptor beta chain sequence, with context. What it binds is not known. V was pared by 3 bases and J by 6 bases, with 12 bases between. The CDR3 runs 14 residues. Germline CDR1 is MNHNS and CDR2 is SASEGT. The data are from a study of T cell responses to AZD1222 COVID-19 vaccine. Study outcomes and limitations: Regions 160-218 and 743-854 held dominance among vaccine-associated CD4 TCRs, which spanned spike. Reportedly, nearly half the spike-specific TCRs target unmutated variant regions. AZD1222 recipients seropositive at baseline numbered only six.

TCRdb's copy holds only in-frame clones and misses some; the assay was immunoSEQ multiplex PCR. Here the sample spans approximately 150,000 clones, approximately 91% being singletons. This clonotype originated in an adult who received the AZD1222 COVID-19 vaccine. The source material was peripheral blood, sampled 28 days after the second AZD1222 dose. This chain links TRBV6-1 with TRBJ1-5, with D maybe TRBD1 (6 bases). The CDR3, as DNA: TGTGCCAGCAGTGATTGGGGCAGGGGTCAGCCCCAGCATTTT. It translates to CASSDWGRGQPQHF.